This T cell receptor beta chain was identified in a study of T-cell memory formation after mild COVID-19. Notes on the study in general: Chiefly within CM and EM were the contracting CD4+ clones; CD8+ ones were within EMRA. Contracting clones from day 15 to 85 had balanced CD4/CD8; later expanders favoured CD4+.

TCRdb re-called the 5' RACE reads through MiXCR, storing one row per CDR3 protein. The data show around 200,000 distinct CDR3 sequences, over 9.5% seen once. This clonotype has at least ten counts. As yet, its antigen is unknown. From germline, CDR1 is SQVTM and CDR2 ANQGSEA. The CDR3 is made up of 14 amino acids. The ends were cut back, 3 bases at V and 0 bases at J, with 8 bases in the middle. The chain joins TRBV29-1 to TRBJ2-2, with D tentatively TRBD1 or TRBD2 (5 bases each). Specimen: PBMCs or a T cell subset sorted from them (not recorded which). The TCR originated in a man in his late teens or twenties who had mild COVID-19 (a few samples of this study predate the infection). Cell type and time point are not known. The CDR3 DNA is TGCAGCGTTGACAGGGACCCGAACACCGGGGAGCTGTTTTTT. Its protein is CSVDRDPNTGELFF.